Included here is one T cell receptor (beta chain) sequence, with context. The entry originates in a study of blood T cell repertoires in COVID-19. In the original workflow: Using reference gene primer amplification, nucleated cell counts were estimated. Measured with immunoSEQ multiplex PCR; TCRdb has only the in-frame clones, and not every one. V, J and clone size reflect that table, while D and trimming were determined from the DNA. The sample lists approximately 160,000 clones, about 87% occurring once. Germline CDR1 reads SQVTM; CDR2 reads ANQGSEA. There are 14 residues in the CDR3. Trimming cost V 6 bases and J 5 bases; bases outside gene matches: 7.

The sample was peripheral blood. The TCR was taken from a man aged 60 to 75 with COVID-19, enrolled during active disease. The rearrangement joins TRBV29-1 to TRBJ2-2; 9 nucleotides line up with TRBD1. CDR3 sequence: CSVMGQGRTGELFF. The CDR3 DNA follows: TGCAGCGTGATGGGACAGGGTAGAACCGGGGAGCTGTTTTTT.